Sequencing of this T cell receptor beta chain was carried out in a study of blood T cell repertoires in COVID-19. Study information: The cDNA or gDNA used as material had been derived from T cells, B-cell-depleted T cells, or PBMCs.

Libraries were prepared by immunoSEQ multiplex PCR; TCRdb keeps only in-frame clonotypes and omits some of them. The table records approximately 210,000 clones, 88% of them present only once. The CDR3 sequence is 14 residues long. V was trimmed by 3 bases and J by 2 bases, leaving 12 bases between them. Germline-derived CDR1 and CDR2 are DFQATT and SNEGSKA (reference sequence). The source material was peripheral blood. The receptor was isolated from a human donor in a cohort sampled during active COVID-19. The rearrangement joins TRBV20-1 to TRBJ2-3; maybe TRBD2 (5 bases). The CDR3 nucleotides read TGCAGTGCTAGTGCCAGCGGACTCACAGATACGCAGTATTTT. Translated, it gives CSASASGLTDTQYF.